These 28 T cell receptor beta chains were all obtained from the same sample, sequenced in a study of tumor-infiltrating lymphocytes in oesophageal squamous cell carcinoma. TCRdb fed the PCR reads into MiXCR, producing one record per CDR3 protein. The sample includes around 13,000 distinct CDR3 sequences, roughly three fifths of them seen just once. Specimen: esophageal tumor tissue. These receptors were obtained from a female donor with esophageal squamous cell carcinoma.

This clonotype was seen repeatedly, ten times or more. Germline is not matched at one junction end, which may reflect a read error. V gene TRBV7-2 combines with J gene TRBJ2-5; perhaps TRBD1 as D (6 bases). This CDR3 contains 14 residues. Germline V CDR1 and CDR2: SGHTA, FQGNSA. The CDR3 nucleotides are TGTGCCAGCAGCTCGGACAGTTATAATTCACCCCTCCACTTC. This encodes CASSSDSYNSPLHF.

In regard to this clonotype: This sequence may be a read error, since a much larger clone differs from it by one base. This is likely a read error, given that the CDR3 carries no conserved phenylalanine or tryptophan at its end. The chain combines TRBV7-2 with TRBJ1-6, with D maybe TRBD1 (6 bases). The CDR3 is 14 amino acids. Per the germline V gene, CDR1 is SGHTA and CDR2 is FQGNSA. The V gene lost 4 bases and the J gene lost 4 bases, with 8 bases spanning the gap. CDR3 amino acids: CASSSDSYNSPLHL. CDR3 in DNA: TGTGCCAGCAGCTCGGACAGTTATAATTCACCCCTCCACTTA.

This clonotype was detected a few times. The rearrangement links TRBV7-2 to TRBJ2-1, with TRBD2 identical over 7 bases. The CDR3 spans 14 residues. Per germline, CDR1 SGHTA and CDR2 FQGNSA. Trimming cost V 3 bases and J 9 bases; bases outside gene matches: 8. The CDR3 reads CASSFPSGPREQFF. The CDR3 region has the DNA TGTGCCAGCAGCTTTCCTAGCGGACCGCGTGAGCAGTTCTTC.

The V call is TRBV6-1, the J call TRBJ2-5, with 7 bases aligning to TRBD1. Germline V gene sequence: CDR1 MNHNS, CDR2 SASEGT. The trim removed 2 bases at V and 2 bases at J, leaving 5 bases unmatched. CDR3 length equals 15 residues. DNA for the CDR3: TGTGCCAGCAGTGAAAACAGGGGCGTTCAAGAGACCCAGTACTTC. Its translation: CASSENRGVQETQYF.

This clonotype was counted many times. The J gene is TRBJ1-3, the V gene TRBV5-1; no clear D gene. Germline CDR1 is SGHRS and CDR2 is YFSETQ. Trimming stripped 0 bases from V and 3 bases from J, with 7 bases between. CDR3 length equals 14 residues. CDR3 sequence: CASSLGWDGNTIYF. The DNA for the CDR3 is TGCGCCAGCAGCTTGGGGTGGGATGGAAACACCATATATTTT.

The chain combines TRBV6-1 with TRBJ2-2; D gene unclear. The germline gives CDR1 MNHNS, CDR2 SASEGT. The CDR3 has 14 amino acids. V gave up 7 bases and J gave up 0 bases, with 9 bases separating them. The CDR3 nucleotides read TGTGCCAGCACCGAAAATGCGAACACCGGGGAGCTGTTTTTT. The encoded protein is CASTENANTGELFF.

This clonotype was observed a handful of times. The V and J genes are TRBV7-2 and TRBJ2-3; D possibly corresponds to TRBD2 (6 bases). The germline V and J ends were trimmed by 1 base and 2 bases, with 13 bases remaining between them. Per the germline V gene, CDR1 is SGHTA and CDR2 is FQGNSA. The CDR3 is 16 residues long. CDR3 in amino acids: CASSLVASEYTDTQYF. Here the CDR3 DNA reads TGTGCCAGCAGCTTAGTGGCTAGCGAATACACAGATACGCAGTATTTT. Filled out from reference TRBV7-2 and TRBJ2-3, the complete variable domain reads GAGVSQSPSNKVTEKGKDVELRCDPISGHTALYWYRQSLGQGLEFLIYFQGNSAPDKSGLPSDRFSAERTGGSVSTLTIQRTQQEDSAVYLCASSLVASEYTDTQYFGPGTRLTVL.

In its sample, this clonotype was seen many times. It may be a read error: a sequence one base away is much more abundant. The rearrangement uses TRBV7-8 and TRBJ2-1; 10 nucleotides align to TRBD1. V lost 5 bases and J lost 10; bases outside the gene matches: 8. CDR1 is SGHVS, CDR2 FQNEAQ, per germline. CDR3 size: 14 residues. As DNA, the CDR3 is TGTGCCAGCAGCAACAGACAGGGGGCCTACGAGCAGTTCTTC. This codes for CASSNRQGAYEQFF.

This chain links TRBV12-5 with TRBJ1-1, with no clear D. The CDR3 is made up of 14 amino acids. The V gene's germline CDR1 is LGHNT and CDR2 FRNRAP. Trimming pared 3 bases from V and 0 bases from J, leaving 8 bases between. CDR3 DNA: TGTGCTAGTGGTTTCGACGGGATGAACACTGAAGCTTTCTTT. Encoded protein: CASGFDGMNTEAFF.

The chain's CDR3 is CASSYSGRVLGTDTQYF. CDR3 coding DNA: TGTGCCAGCAGTTACTCTGGGCGCGTGCTGGGCACAGATACGCAGTATTTT. The gene calls are TRBV6-5 and TRBJ2-3; the D is unclear. The CDR3 is made up of 17 amino acids. Trimming stripped 0 bases from V and 1 base from J, with 14 bases between. Germline CDR1 MNHEY, CDR2 SVGAGI.

The V gene is TRBV6-5, the J gene TRBJ2-1; 9 bases map to TRBD1. The assigned J gene may be wrong: the sequence end matches TRBJ2-7 better. The germline V gene has CDR1 MNHEY and CDR2 SVGAGI. The CDR3 spans 14 residues. The CDR3 nucleotides read TGTGCCAGCAGACCACCGGGACAGGGATCCGAGCAGTACTTC. This codes for CASRPPGQGSEQYF.

In this sample, this clonotype turned up many times. This chain uses TRBV7-6 with TRBJ2-2; 9 nucleotides match TRBD2. Trimming cost V 0 bases and J 1 base; bases outside gene matches: 0. Germline V lookup: CDR1 SGHVS, CDR2 FNYEAQ. CDR3 length equals 16 residues. The CDR3 DNA is TGTGCCAGCAGCTTAGCGACTAGCGGGAACACCGGGGAGCTGTTTTTT. Translated, it gives CASSLATSGNTGELFF.

The rearrangement links TRBV7-3 to TRBJ2-3; D possibly corresponds to TRBD1 (5 bases). With 0 bases removed from V and 5 bases from J, the gap between germline ends came to 6 bases. The CDR3 extends over 13 amino acids. Looked up from germline, CDR1 is SGHTA and CDR2 is FQGTGA. CDR3 protein: CASSLTGVDTQYF. CDR3 bases: TGTGCCAGCAGCTTAACAGGGGTAGATACGCAGTATTTT.

This clonotype was observed a few times. The rearrangement uses TRBV7-6 and TRBJ1-1; D is unresolved. Germline values: CDR1 SGHVS, CDR2 FNYEAQ. There are 14 residues in the CDR3. V was shortened by 1 base and J by 0 bases, with 6 bases between the two germline ends. The CDR3: CASSLGGMNTEAFF. CDR3 coding DNA: TGTGCCAGCAGCTTAGGAGGAATGAACACTGAAGCTTTCTTT. Complete variable domain (other parts from reference TRBV7-6 and TRBJ1-1): GAGVSQSPRYKVTKRGQDVALRCDPISGHVSLYWYRQALGQGPEFLTYFNYEAQQDKSGLPNDRFSAERPEGSISTLTIQRTEQRDSAMYRCASSLGGMNTEAFFGQGTRLTVV.

The V call is TRBV12-3 or TRBV12-4, the J call TRBJ1-2; tentatively, D is TRBD1 (5 bases). Deletions cut 3 bases from V and 0 bases from J, with 11 bases between. The CDR3 extends over 15 amino acids. Written as DNA, the CDR3 is TGTGCCAGCAGTTTCTGGGACCCCCCTAACTATGGCTACACCTTC. It is translated as CASSFWDPPNYGYTF.

The V call is TRBV12-3 or TRBV12-4, the J call TRBJ2-3; 10 positions match TRBD2. Unmatched junction bases numbered 4, after V lost 6 bases and J lost 10 bases. CDR3 size: 12 residues. Written as DNA, the CDR3 is TGTGCCAGCAGGGGGCTAGCGGGGGCGCAGTATTTT. Protein product: CASRGLAGAQYF.

The V and J genes are TRBV7-2 and TRBJ2-5, with 9 bases aligning to TRBD2. Germline assignment: CDR1 SGHTA and CDR2 FQGNSA. The V gene end was trimmed by 7 bases and the J gene end by 5 bases; junction bases not matched to a gene: 17. This CDR3 spans 17 amino acids. CDR3 sequence reads: CASTWGRGGRRRETQYF. The CDR3 nucleotides are TGTGCCAGCACCTGGGGGCGGGGGGGCCGTAGAAGGGAGACCCAGTACTTC.

The V gene is TRBV6-6, the J gene TRBJ2-5; 9 bases align to TRBD2. TRBJ2-7 matches the DNA end more closely, so the J call is doubtful. The length of the CDR3 is 15 residues. The germline CDR1 and CDR2 sequences are MNHNY and SVGAGI (reference sequence). CDR3 nucleotide sequence: TGTGCCAGCAGTTACGGTCTAGCGGGACCCTACGAGCAGTACTTC. Translation gives CASSYGLAGPYEQYF.

The chain couples TRBV7-6 to TRBJ2-3; D is perhaps TRBD2 (5 bases). The CDR3 contains 18 residues. Deletions cut 2 bases from V and 0 bases from J, with 18 bases between. Germline CDR1 is SGHVS and CDR2 is FNYEAQ. The CDR3 DNA reads as TGTGCCAGCAGCTTATCCCGGGCTTCTTGGACTAGCACAGATACGCAGTATTTT. Amino acid sequence: CASSLSRASWTSTDTQYF.

The gene calls are TRBV7-8 and TRBJ2-3; D is possibly TRBD1 (7 bases). The DNA end is more similar to TRBJ2-7, so the J call may be wrong. The length of the CDR3 is 15 residues. CDR1 and CDR2 from the germline V gene are SGHVS and FQNEAQ. As DNA, the CDR3 is TGTGCCAGCAGCTCCTCGTGGACAGGCGGGGATGAGCAGTACTTC. It translates to CASSSSWTGGDEQYF.

The gene calls are TRBV7-8 and TRBJ2-5; the D is unclear. The tail of the sequence fits TRBJ2-4 better, so the J call may be wrong. The CDR3 consists of 13 residues. Germline-derived CDR1 and CDR2 are SGHVS and FQNEAQ. CDR3 nucleotide sequence: TGTGCCAGCAGCTTAGGAACGAGGAACATTCAGTACTTC. This gives the protein CASSLGTRNIQYF.

The chain carries TRBV19 and TRBJ2-5, with 11 bases that match TRBD1. The J call is doubtful: the DNA matches TRBJ2-7 better. Looked up from germline, CDR1 is LNHDA and CDR2 is SQIVND (reference sequence). The length of the CDR3 is 12 residues. CDR3 nucleotides: TGTGCCACTCGGGACAGGGGGAACGAGCAGTACTTC. Translating gives CATRDRGNEQYF.

The genes are TRBV11-2 and TRBJ2-5; TRBD1 matches at 9 bases. This CDR3 has 14 amino acids. Germline loops: CDR1 SGHAT, CDR2 FQNNGV. V shed 4 bases, J shed 4 bases, and the junction held 4 bases outside the gene matches. CDR3 sequence: CASSSGQGIETQYF. The CDR3 DNA sequence: TGTGCCAGCAGCTCCGGACAGGGGATAGAGACCCAGTACTTC.

In this sample, this clonotype turned up many times. The conserved final phenylalanine or tryptophan is absent from the CDR3, which likely points to a read error. Because the CDR3's place on the DNA is in doubt, the DNA is left out and the CDR3 is given as listed by TCRdb. The chain recombines TRBV6-1 with TRBJ2-7; TRBD1, the table's D call, was not compared with the DNA. Inclusive of both ends, the CDR3 amounts to 14 amino acids. The germline V gene encodes CDR1 MNHNS and CDR2 SASEGT. The CDR3 sequence is CASEGGLGGYTFGS.

The rearrangement uses TRBV7-6 and TRBJ2-1; either TRBD1 or TRBD2 may fit D (5 bases each). The DNA end is more similar to TRBJ2-7, so the J call may be wrong. The CDR3 covers 13 residues. The germline CDR1 and CDR2 sequences are SGHVS and FNYEAQ. The CDR3 loop is CASSRDDYYEQYF. The CDR3 region has the DNA TGTGCCAGCAGCCGGGACGACTACTACGAGCAGTACTTC.

The chain recombines TRBV12-3 or TRBV12-4 with TRBJ2-3, with 12 bases fitting TRBD2. The CDR3 sequence is 15 residues long. J lost 4 bases, V lost 6 bases, and 5 bases had no gene match. CDR3 sequence (DNA): TGTGCCAGCAGGACTAGCGGGAGATTCTCAGATACGCAGTATTTT. It translates to CASRTSGRFSDTQYF.

This clonotype was detected ten times or more. The chain joins TRBV3-1 to TRBJ1-1, with D unclear. Per the germline V gene, CDR1 is LGHDT and CDR2 is YNNKEL (reference sequence). The V gene lost 2 bases and the J gene lost 1 base, with 8 bases spanning the gap. This CDR3 is built from 14 residues. The CDR3 protein is CASSQPGENTEAFF. As DNA, the CDR3 is TGTGCCAGCAGCCAACCAGGAGAGAACACTGAAGCTTTCTTT.

This clonotype was picked up one time. The genes are TRBV11-2 and TRBJ2-3, with D possibly matching TRBD1 (5 bases). TRBJ2-7 matches the DNA end more closely, so the J call is doubtful. Germline V gene lookup returns CDR1 SGHAT and CDR2 FQNNGV. This CDR3 contains 15 residues. In DNA form, the CDR3 reads TGTGCCAGCACCTACGGACCAAGGGGCTCCTACGAGCAGTACTTC. As protein: CASTYGPRGSYEQYF.